The source of this T cell receptor (beta chain) is a study of identical twins. This clonotype was seen more than once but under ten times. MiXCR was run by TCRdb on the 5' RACE reads, yielding one entry per CDR3 protein. Among about 530,000 distinct CDR3 sequences listed, around 22% were seen once. The V gene's germline CDR1 is SGHAT and CDR2 FQNNGV. This CDR3 region has 15 residues. The ends lost 4 bases at V and 2 bases at J; junction bases unmatched: 6. This sample also belongs to another study, concerning yellow fever vaccine responses in identical twins.

V and J are TRBV11-2 and TRBJ1-1; TRBD1 aligns across 8 bases. Sequences were obtained from CD4+ T cells sorted from blood. The TCR sequence derives from a woman aged 18 to 35 in good health. CDR3 nucleotide sequence: TGTGCCAGCAGCTCTAGGACAGGGACCAACACTGAAGCTTTCTTT. Translation: CASSSRTGTNTEAFF. Full variable domain (missing parts from reference TRBV11-2 and TRBJ1-1): EAGVAQSPRYKIIEKRQSVAFWCNPISGHATLYWYQQILGQGPKLLIQFQNNGVVDDSQLPKDRFSAERLKGVDSTLKIQPAKLEDSAVYLCASSSRTGTNTEAFFGQGTRLTVV.